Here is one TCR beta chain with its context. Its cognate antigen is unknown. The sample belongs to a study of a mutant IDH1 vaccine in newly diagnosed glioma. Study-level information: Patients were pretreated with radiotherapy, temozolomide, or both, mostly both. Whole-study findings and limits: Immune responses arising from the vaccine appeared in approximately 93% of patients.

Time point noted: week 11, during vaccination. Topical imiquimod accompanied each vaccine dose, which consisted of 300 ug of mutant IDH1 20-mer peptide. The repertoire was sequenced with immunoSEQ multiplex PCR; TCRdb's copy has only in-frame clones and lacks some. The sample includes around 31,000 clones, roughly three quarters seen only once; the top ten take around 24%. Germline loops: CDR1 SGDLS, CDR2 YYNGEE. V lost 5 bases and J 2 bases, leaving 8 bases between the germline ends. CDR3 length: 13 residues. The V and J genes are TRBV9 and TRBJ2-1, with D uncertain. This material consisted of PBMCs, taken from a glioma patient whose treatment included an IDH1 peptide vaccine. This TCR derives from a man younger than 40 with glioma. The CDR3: CASSRDTYNEQFF. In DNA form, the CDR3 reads TGTGCCAGCAGTAGGGATACCTACAATGAGCAGTTCTTC.